A selection of T cell receptor beta chains follows, all from one sample in a study of blood T cell repertoires in COVID-19. The table came from immunoSEQ multiplex PCR; TCRdb's copy has only in-frame clones and leaves some out. The table has under 100,000 clones, 75% to 85% seen once. The sample was peripheral blood. The source of these receptors is a human donor in a cohort sampled during active COVID-19. CDR3s leave out the opening cysteine and the closing phenylalanine or tryptophan. Fields, in order: J gene, V gene, clone size, CDR3 protein. The size entry is marked missing in some rows and otherwise reads once, few, many or a size class.

>TRBJ1-2|TRBV5-4|NA
ASSLAPGLNYGYT
>TRBJ2-2|TRBV7-2|few
ASSSRQGDGELF
>TRBJ2-1|TRBV19|once
ASSIAFSYNEQF
>TRBJ1-2|TRBV7-2|NA
ASSLMGGFNYGYT
>TRBJ1-2|TRBV6-5|NA
ASNTGTGGGYT
>TRBJ2-6|TRBV7-3|NA
ASSLTGGHLSGANVLT
>TRBJ1-4|TRBV5-6|NA
ASSWEGTGGDTTNEKLF
>TRBJ2-7|TRBV5-1|NA
ASSLARSYEQY
>TRBJ1-1|TRBV5-1|NA
ASSRGHQPEAF
>TRBJ1-2|TRBV4-2|NA
ASSFVRGDWAGNTYGYT
>TRBJ1-1|TRBV5-1|few
ASSGQGGNTEAF
>TRBJ1-2|TRBV12-3/TRBV12-4|NA
ASSPSGDHGYT
>TRBJ2-5|TRBV4-3|few
ASSQGRATRMTQY
>TRBJ2-6|TRBV6-2/TRBV6-3|NA
ASSYGEVGANVLT
>TRBJ1-1|TRBV18|NA
ASSPLAGGTEAF
>TRBJ1-2|TRBV7-9|NA
ASSPSPLDYGYT
>TRBJ2-4|TRBV28|NA
ASSLSKNIQY
>TRBJ2-1|TRBV7-3|NA
ASSLRGRVDYNEQF
>TRBJ2-1|TRBV3-1/TRBV3-2|NA
ASSPLAGYNEQF
>TRBJ2-7|TRBV5-1|few
ASSSDNVYEQY
>TRBJ2-1|TRBV11-3|NA
ASSYDRVNEQF
>TRBJ1-2|TRBV6-5|NA
ASSYTGYGYT
>TRBJ2-3|TRBV7-2|NA
ASSWVGGGTDTQY
>TRBJ1-6|TRBV27|NA
ASRNPPGVNSPLH
>TRBJ2-7|TRBV27|NA
ASSFGALGEQY
>TRBJ2-7|TRBV12-3/TRBV12-4|NA
ASNDRGYEQY
>TRBJ2-3|TRBV11-2|NA
ASSLESGGRLGTQY
>TRBJ1-2|TRBV5-1|NA
ASSLVRDRYT
>TRBJ1-1|TRBV5-1|NA
ASSGGSGAFQAF
>TRBJ1-6|TRBV20-1|NA
SASRLRQENSPLH
>TRBJ1-4|TRBV27|once
ASSFSGAGKNEKLF
>TRBJ2-7|TRBV30|NA
AWSVKGQAYEQY
>TRBJ1-4|TRBV6-5|once
ASSPTGGREKLF
>TRBJ2-3|TRBV1|NA
TSSQGLAGGRGTDTQY
>TRBJ2-1|TRBV14|few
ASSSLDRGNREQF
>TRBJ2-5|TRBV7-2|once
ASSLVAGGPQETQY
>TRBJ1-6|TRBV10-3|NA
AIRGTGDSPLH
>TRBJ1-2|TRBV5-6|NA
ASSSSPGEGYGYT
>TRBJ2-7|TRBV30|NA
AWGRGTGLTYEQY
>TRBJ2-2|TRBV27|NA
ASSLRPGGTGELF
>TRBJ1-4|TRBV7-9|NA
ASSTRTGGLGEKLF
>TRBJ2-3|TRBV10-3|NA
AISGGLATLTDTQY
>TRBJ2-2|TRBV4-2|few
ASSHDTGTSGRLNTGELF
>TRBJ2-3|TRBV7-2|NA
ASSLYADTQY
>TRBJ2-2|TRBV6-5|NA
ASSLQHFTGELF
>TRBJ1-2|TRBV2|NA
ASKFRGQRGAYGYT
>TRBJ1-3|TRBV2|NA
ASCKTSSNAKIY
>TRBJ1-1|TRBV25-1|once
ASSESGREAF
>TRBJ2-7|TRBV15|NA
ATRRGTEGEQY
>TRBJ2-7|TRBV27|once
ATMTAQGRYEQY
>TRBJ2-5|TRBV29-1|NA
SVTGGAGQETQY
>TRBJ2-1|TRBV7-3|NA
ASSLTGVDEQF
>TRBJ1-4|TRBV7-9|NA
ASSLGSPSEKLF
>TRBJ2-1|TRBV7-3|few
ASSLRDRGDNEQF
>TRBJ1-1|TRBV11-3|once
ASSLDSDSEAF